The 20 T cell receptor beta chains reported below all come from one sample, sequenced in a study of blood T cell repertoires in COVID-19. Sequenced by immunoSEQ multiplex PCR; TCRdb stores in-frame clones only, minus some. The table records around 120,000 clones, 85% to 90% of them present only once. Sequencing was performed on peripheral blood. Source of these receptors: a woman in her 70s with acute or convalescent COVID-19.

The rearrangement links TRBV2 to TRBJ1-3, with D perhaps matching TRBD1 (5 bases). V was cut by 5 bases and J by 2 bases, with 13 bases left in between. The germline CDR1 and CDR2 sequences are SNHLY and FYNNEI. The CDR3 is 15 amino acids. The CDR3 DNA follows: TGTGCCAGCAGTTGGTCGGGGGGGGCTGGAAACACCATATATTTT. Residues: CASSWSGGAGNTIYF.

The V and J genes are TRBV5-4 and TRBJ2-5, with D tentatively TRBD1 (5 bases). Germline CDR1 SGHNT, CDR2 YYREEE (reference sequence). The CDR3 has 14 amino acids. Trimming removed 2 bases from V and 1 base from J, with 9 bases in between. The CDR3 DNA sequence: TGTGCCAGCAGCTTCCGACAGACCCAAGAGACCCAGTACTTC. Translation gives CASSFRQTQETQYF.

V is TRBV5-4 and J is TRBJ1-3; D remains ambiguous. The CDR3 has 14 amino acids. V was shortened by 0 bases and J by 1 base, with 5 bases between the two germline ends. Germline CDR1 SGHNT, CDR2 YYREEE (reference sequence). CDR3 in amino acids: CASSLAGSGNTIYF. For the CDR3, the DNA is TGTGCCAGCAGCTTGGCAGGTTCTGGAAACACCATATATTTT.

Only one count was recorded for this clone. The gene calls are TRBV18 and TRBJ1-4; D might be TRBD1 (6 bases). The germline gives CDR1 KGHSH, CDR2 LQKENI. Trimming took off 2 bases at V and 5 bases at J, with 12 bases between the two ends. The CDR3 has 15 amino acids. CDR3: CASSPNQGRNEKLFF. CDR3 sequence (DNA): TGTGCCAGCTCACCAAATCAGGGGCGAAATGAAAAACTGTTTTTT.

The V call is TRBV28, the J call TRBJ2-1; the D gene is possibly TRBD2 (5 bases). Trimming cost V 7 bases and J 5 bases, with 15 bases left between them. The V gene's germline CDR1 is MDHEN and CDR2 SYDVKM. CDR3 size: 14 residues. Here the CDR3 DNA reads TGTGCCAGCACCCCCCAAGGGAGAAACAATGAGCAGTTCTTC. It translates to CASTPQGRNNEQFF.

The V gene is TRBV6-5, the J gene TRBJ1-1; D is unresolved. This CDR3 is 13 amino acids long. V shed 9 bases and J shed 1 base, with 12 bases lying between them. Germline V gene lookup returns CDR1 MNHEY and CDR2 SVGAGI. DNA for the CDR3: TGTGCCAGTAAACGACAACAGAACACTGAAGCTTTCTTT. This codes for CASKRQQNTEAFF.

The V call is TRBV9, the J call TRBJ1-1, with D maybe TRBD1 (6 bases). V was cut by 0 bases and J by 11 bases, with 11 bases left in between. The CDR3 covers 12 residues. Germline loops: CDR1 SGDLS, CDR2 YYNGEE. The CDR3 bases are TGTGCCAGCAGCGTAGGGGCGGGGGCGGCTTTCTTT. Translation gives CASSVGAGAAFF.

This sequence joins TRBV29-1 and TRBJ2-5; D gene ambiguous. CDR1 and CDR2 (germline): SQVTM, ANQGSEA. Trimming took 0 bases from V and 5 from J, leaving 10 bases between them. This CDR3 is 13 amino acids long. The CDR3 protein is CSVEDPPSETQYF. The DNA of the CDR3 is TGCAGCGTTGAAGATCCCCCGTCCGAGACCCAGTACTTC.

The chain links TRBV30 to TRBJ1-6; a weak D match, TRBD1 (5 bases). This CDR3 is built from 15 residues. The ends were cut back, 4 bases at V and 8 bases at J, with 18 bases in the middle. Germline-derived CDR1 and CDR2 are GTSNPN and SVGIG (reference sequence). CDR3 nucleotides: TGTGCCTGGACGAACGTTGGCAGGGTGGATTCACCCCTCCACTTT. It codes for CAWTNVGRVDSPLHF.

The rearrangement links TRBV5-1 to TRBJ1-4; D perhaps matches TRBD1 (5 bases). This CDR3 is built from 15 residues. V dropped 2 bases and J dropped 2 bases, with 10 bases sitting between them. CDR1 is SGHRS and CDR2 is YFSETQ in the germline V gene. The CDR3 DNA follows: TGCGCCAGCAGCTTTCAGGGTGAGACTAATGAAAAACTGTTTTTT. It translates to CASSFQGETNEKLFF.

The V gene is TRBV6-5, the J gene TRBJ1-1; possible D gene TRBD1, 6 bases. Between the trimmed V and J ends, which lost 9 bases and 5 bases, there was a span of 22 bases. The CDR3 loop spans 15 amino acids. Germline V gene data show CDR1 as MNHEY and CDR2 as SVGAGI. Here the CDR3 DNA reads TGTGCCAGTCCCGTCATTGGGGGGAGGGGGACTGAAGCTTTCTTT. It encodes CASPVIGGRGTEAFF.

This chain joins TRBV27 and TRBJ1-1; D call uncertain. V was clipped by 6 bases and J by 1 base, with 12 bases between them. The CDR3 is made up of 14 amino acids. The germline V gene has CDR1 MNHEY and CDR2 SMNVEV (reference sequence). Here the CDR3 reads CASSLRRRNTEAFF. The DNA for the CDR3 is TGTGCCAGCAGCCTACGCAGGCGGAACACTGAAGCTTTCTTT.

DNA for the CDR3: TGTGCCAGCAGCGAGCTAGCAGGGGGCCCAGAGACCCAGTACTTC. It translates to CASSELAGGPETQYF. V and J are TRBV6-5 and TRBJ2-5, with 8 nucleotides matching TRBD1. Germline values: CDR1 MNHEY, CDR2 SVGAGI. The J segment lost 4 bases and the V segment lost 6 bases, leaving 10 bases of the junction unmatched. The CDR3 consists of 15 residues.

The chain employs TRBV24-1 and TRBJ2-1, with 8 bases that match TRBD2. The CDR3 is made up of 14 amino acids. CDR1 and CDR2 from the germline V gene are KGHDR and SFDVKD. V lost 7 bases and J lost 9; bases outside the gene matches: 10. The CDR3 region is CATRDQRGSSEQFF. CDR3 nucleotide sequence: TGTGCCACCAGGGACCAGCGGGGGTCGAGTGAGCAGTTCTTC.

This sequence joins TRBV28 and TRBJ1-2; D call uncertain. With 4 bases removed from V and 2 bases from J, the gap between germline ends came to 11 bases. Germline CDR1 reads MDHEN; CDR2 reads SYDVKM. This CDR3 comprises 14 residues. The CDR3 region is CASSSAGENYGYTF. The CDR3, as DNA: TGTGCCAGCAGTTCTGCAGGTGAAAACTATGGCTACACCTTC.

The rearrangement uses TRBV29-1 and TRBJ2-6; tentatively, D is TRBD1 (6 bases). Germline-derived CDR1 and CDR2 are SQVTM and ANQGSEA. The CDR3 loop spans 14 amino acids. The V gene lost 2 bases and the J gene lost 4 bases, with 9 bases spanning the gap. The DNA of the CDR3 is TGCAGCGTTGAAACAGGGACGGGGGCCAACGTCCTGACTTTC. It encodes CSVETGTGANVLTF.

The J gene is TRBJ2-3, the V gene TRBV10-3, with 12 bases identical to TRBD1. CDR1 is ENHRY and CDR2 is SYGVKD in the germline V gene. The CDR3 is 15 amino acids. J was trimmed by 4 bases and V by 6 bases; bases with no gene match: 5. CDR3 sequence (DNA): TGTGCCATCAGACCGGGACAGGGGGCTTCAGATACGCAGTATTTT. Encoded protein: CAIRPGQGASDTQYF.

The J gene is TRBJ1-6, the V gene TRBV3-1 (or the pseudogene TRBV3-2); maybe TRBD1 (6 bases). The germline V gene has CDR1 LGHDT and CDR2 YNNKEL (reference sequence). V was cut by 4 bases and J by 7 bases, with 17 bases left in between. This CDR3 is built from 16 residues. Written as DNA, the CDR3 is TGTGCCAGCAGCCCCCCCTCCAGGGGTGGAAATTCACCCCTCCACTTT. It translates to CASSPPSRGGNSPLHF.

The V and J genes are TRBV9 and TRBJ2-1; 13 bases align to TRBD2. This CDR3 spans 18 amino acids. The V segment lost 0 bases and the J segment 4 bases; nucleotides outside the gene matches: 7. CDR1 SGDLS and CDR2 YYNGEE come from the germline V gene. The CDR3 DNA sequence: TGTGCCAGCAGCGTAGGTATAGGACTAGCGGGGGAATACAATGAGCAGTTCTTC. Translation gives CASSVGIGLAGEYNEQFF.

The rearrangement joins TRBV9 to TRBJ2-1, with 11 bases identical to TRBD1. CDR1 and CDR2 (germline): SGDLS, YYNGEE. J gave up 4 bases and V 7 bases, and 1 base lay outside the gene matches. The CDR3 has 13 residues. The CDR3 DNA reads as TGTGCCAGCGGGACAGGGGGTTACAATGAGCAGTTCTTC. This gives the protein CASGTGGYNEQFF.